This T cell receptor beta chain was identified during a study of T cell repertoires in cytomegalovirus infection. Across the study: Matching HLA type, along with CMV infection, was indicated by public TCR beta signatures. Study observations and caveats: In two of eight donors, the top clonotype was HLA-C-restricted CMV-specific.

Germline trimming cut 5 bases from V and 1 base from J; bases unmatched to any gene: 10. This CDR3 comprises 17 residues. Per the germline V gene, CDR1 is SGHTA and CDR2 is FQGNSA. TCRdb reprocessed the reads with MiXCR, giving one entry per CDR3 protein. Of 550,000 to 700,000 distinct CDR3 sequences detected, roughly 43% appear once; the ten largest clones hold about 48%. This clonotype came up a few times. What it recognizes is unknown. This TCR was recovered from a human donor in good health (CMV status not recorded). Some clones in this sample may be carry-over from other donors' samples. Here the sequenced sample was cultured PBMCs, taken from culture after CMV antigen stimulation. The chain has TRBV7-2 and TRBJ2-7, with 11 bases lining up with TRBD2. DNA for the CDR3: TGTGCCAGCAGCCCGAAAACTAGCGGGAGTTTGTCCTACGAGCAGTACTTC. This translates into CASSPKTSGSLSYEQYF.